This T cell receptor beta chain stems from a study of cytomegalovirus exposure and HLA in healthy donors. With respect to this clone: What it recognizes is unknown.

Regarding the study as a whole: Many donors carried some public TCRs, although rarity characterized most TCR sequences. CMV antigen specificity of a few CMV-associated chains was confirmed in vitro. A list of approximately 160 TCR beta chains associated with cytomegalovirus was given.

Here immunoSEQ multiplex PCR was the method, and the copy in TCRdb shows in-frame clones only, minus some. This table holds 150,000 to 200,000 clones, nearly 90% found once. Germline lookup yields CDR1 MDHEN and CDR2 SYDVKM. This CDR3 has 17 residues. V dropped 6 bases and J dropped 4; count of bases not matched to a gene: 14. The receptor's source is a young man in good health and CMV-seropositive. The sample taken for sequencing was PBMCs. V is TRBV28 and J is TRBJ2-2; 7 positions match TRBD1. CDR3 nucleotide sequence: TGTGCCAGCAGACCCTCCTTGGGGACAGTGGGCACCGGGGAGCTGTTTTTT. Its translation: CASRPSLGTVGTGELFF.